This TCR beta chain was found in a study of blood T cell repertoires in COVID-19. Study information: Nucleic acid was either cDNA or gDNA, and it came from T cells, B-cell-depleted T cells, or PBMCs.

This clone was observed once. Produced via immunoSEQ multiplex PCR; TCRdb's table is partial and in-frame only. The sample lists about 120,000 clones, 80% to 90% occurring once. The CDR3 loop spans 16 amino acids. Germline V gene lookup returns CDR1 MDHEN and CDR2 SYDVKM. Between the trimmed V and J ends, which lost 2 bases and 0 bases, there was a span of 14 bases. This clonotype originated in an older woman with acute or convalescent COVID-19. The chain links TRBV28 to TRBJ2-7; D might be TRBD1 (6 bases). Sequencing was done on a sample of peripheral blood. For the CDR3, the DNA is TGTGCCAGCAGTTTACCCGGGACACAAAGCTCCTACGAGCAGTACTTC. This codes for CASSLPGTQSSYEQYF.